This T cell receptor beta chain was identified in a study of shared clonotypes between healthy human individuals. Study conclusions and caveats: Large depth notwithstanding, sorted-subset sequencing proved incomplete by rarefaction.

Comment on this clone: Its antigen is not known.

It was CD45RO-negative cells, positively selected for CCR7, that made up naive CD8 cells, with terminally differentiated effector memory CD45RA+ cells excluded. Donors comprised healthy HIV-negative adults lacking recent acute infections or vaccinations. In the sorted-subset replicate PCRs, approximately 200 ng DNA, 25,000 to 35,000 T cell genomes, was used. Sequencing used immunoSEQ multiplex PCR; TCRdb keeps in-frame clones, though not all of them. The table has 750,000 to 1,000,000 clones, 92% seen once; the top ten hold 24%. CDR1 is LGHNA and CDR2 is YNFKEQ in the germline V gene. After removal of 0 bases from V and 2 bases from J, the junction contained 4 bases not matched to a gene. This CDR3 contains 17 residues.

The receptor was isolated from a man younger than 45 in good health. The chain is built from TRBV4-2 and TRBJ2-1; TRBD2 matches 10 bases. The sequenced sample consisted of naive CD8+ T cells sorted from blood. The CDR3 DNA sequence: TGTGCCAGCAGCCAAGATTTAGCGGGAGGCCCCTACAATGAGCAGTTCTTC. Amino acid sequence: CASSQDLAGGPYNEQFF.